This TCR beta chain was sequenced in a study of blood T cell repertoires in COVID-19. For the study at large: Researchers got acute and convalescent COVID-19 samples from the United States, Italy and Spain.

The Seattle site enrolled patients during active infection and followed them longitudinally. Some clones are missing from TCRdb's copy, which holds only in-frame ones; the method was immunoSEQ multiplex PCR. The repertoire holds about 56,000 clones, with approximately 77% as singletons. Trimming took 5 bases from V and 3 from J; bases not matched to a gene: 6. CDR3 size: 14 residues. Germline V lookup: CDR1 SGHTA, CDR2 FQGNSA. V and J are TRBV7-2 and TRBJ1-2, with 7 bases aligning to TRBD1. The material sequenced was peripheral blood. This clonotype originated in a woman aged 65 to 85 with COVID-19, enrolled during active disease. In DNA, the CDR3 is TGTGCCAGCAGCCCGCGGACAGGCGACTATGGCTACACCTTC. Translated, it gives CASSPRTGDYGYTF. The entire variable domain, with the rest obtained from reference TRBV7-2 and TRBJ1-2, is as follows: GAGVSQSPSNKVTEKGKDVELRCDPISGHTALYWYRQSLGQGLEFLIYFQGNSAPDKSGLPSDRFSAERTGGSVSTLTIQRTQQEDSAVYLCASSPRTGDYGYTFGSGTRLTVV.